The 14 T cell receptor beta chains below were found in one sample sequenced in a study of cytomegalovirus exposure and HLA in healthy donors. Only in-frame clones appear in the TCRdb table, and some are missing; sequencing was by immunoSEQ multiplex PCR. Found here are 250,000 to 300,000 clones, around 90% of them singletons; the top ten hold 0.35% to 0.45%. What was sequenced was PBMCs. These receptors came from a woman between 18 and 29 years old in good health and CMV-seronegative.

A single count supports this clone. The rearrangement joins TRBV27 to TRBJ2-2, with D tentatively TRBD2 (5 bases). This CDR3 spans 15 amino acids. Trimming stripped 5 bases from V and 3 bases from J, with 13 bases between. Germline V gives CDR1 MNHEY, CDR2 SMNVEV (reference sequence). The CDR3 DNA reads TGTGCCAGCAGTCGCCGAGACGGGGACACCGGGGAGCTGTTTTTT. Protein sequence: CASSRRDGDTGELFF.

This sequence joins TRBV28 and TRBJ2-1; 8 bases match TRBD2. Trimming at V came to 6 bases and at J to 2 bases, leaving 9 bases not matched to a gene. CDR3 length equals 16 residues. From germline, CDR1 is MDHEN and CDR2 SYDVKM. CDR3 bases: TGTGCCAGCAGCATGCGGGGGGCCCCACCCTACAATGAGCAGTTCTTC. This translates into CASSMRGAPPYNEQFF.

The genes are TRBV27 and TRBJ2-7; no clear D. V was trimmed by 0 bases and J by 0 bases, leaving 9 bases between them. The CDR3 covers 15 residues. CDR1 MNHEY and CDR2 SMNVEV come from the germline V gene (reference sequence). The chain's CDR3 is CASSLSAVISYEQYF. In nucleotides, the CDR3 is TGTGCCAGCAGTTTATCCGCGGTGATCTCCTACGAGCAGTACTTC.

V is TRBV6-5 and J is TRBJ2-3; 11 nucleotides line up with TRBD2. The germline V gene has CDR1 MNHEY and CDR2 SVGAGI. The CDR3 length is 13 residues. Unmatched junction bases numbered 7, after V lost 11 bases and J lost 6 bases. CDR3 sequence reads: CASLAGGLDTQYF. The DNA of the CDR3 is TGTGCCTCTCTAGCGGGGGGCCTGGATACGCAGTATTTT.

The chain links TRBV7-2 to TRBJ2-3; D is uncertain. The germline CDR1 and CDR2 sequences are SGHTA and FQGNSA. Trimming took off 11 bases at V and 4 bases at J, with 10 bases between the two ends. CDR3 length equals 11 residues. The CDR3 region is CACSRADTQYF. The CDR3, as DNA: TGTGCCTGTAGCCGGGCAGATACGCAGTATTTT.

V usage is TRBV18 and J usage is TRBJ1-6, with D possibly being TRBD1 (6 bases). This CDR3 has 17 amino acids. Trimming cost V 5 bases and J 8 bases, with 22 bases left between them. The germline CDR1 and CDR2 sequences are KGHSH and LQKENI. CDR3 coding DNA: TGTGCCAGCTCAAGCGGTGTGACAGGTCGGCCGGATTCACCCCTCCACTTT. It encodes CASSSGVTGRPDSPLHF. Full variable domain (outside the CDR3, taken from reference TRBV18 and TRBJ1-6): NAGVMQNPRHLVRRRGQEARLRCSPMKGHSHVYWYRQLPEEGLKFMVYLQKENIIDESGMPKERFSAEFPKEGPSILRIQQVVRGDSAAYFCASSSGVTGRPDSPLHFGNGTRLTVT.

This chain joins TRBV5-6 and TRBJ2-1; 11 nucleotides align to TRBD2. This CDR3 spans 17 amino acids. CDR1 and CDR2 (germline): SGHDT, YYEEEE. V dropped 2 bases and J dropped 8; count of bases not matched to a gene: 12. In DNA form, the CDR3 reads TGTGCCAGCAGCTTCCTAGCGGGGGGACCTCAATCGGATGAGCAGTTCTTC. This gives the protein CASSFLAGGPQSDEQFF.

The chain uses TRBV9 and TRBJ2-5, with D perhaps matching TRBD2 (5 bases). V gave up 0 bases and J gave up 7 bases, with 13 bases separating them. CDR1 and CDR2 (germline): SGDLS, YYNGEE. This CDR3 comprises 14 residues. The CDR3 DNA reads TGTGCCAGCAGCGTAGTGGAGGCTTTAGGGACCCAGTACTTC. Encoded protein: CASSVVEALGTQYF.

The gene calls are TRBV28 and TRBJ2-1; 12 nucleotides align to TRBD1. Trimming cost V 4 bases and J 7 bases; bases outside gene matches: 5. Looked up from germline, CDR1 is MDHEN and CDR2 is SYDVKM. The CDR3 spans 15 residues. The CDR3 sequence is CASSSPGQGANEQFF. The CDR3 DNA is TGTGCCAGCAGTTCTCCGGGACAGGGGGCGAATGAGCAGTTCTTC.

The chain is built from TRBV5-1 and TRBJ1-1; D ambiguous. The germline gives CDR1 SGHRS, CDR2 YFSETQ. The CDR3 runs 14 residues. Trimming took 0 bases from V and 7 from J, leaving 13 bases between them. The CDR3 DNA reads TGCGCCAGCAGCTTGGGTGGGCCAATACGTGAAGCTTTCTTT. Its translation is CASSLGGPIREAFF.

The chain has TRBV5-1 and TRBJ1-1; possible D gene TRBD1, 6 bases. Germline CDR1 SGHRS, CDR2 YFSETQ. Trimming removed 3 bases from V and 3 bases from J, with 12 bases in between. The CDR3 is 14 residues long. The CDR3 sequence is CASSSEGVDTEAFF. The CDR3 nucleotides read TGCGCCAGCAGCTCCGAGGGGGTGGACACTGAAGCTTTCTTT.

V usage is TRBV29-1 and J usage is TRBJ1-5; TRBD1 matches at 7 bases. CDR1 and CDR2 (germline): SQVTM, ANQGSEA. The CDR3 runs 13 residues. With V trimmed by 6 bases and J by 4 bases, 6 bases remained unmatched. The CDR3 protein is CSVAGTVNQPQHF. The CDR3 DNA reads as TGCAGCGTGGCGGGGACAGTTAATCAGCCCCAGCATTTT.

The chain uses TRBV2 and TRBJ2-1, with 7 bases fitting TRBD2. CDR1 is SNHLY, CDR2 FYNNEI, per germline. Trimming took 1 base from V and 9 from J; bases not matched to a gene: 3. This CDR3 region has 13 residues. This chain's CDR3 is CASSEESSGEQFF. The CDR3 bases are TGTGCCAGCAGTGAAGAGTCTAGCGGTGAGCAGTTCTTC.

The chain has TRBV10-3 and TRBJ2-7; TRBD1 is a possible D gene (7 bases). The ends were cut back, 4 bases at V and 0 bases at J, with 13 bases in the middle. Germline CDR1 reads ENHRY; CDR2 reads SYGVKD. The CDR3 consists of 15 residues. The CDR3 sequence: CAISAGRDSSYEQYF. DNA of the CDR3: TGTGCCATCAGTGCCGGGCGGGACAGCTCCTACGAGCAGTACTTC.